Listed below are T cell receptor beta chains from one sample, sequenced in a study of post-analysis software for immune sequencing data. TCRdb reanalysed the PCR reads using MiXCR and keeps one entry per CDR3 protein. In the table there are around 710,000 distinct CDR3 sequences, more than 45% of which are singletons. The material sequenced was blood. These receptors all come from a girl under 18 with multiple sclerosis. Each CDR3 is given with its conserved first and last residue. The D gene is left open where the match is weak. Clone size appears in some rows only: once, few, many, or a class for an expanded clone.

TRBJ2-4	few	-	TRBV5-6	CASLTGGMNIQYF	TGTGCCAGCCTGACTGGGGGGATGAACATTCAGTACTTC
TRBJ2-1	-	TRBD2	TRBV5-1	CASSDNRGLASNEQFF	TGCGCCAGTTCCGACAACAGGGGACTAGCGAGCAATGAGCAGTTCTTC
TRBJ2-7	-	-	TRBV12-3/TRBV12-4	CASSNRVSYEQYF	TGTGCCAGCAGTAACAGGGTTTCCTACGAGCAGTACTTC
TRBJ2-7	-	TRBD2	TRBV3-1	CASSEAGRGVPYEQYF	TGTGCCAGCAGCGAAGCGGGGAGAGGAGTCCCCTACGAGCAGTACTTC
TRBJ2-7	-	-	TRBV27	CASSLNTGVYEQYF	TGTGCCAGCAGTTTAAACACCGGGGTCTACGAGCAGTACTTC
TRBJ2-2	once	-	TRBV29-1	CSAQQNSGELFF	TGCAGCGCCCAACAAAACTCCGGGGAGCTGTTTTTT
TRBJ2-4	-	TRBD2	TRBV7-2	CASWGGAKNIQYF	TGTGCCAGCTGGGGGGGAGCCAAAAACATTCAGTACTTC
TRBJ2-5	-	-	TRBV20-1	CSARVSPGPGRGGKETQYF	TGCAGTGCTAGAGTATCGCCAGGCCCCGGGAGAGGAGGTAAAGAGACCCAGTACTTC
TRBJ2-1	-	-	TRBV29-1	CSVRRGPYNEQFF	TGCAGCGTTAGACGAGGGCCGTACAATGAGCAGTTCTTC
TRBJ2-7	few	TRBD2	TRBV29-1	CSVGRRGRLPHEQYF	TGCAGCGTTGGGAGGCGCGGGAGGTTACCCCACGAGCAGTACTTC
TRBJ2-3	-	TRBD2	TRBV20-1	CSARVAGADTDTQYF	TGCAGTGCTAGAGTCGCGGGAGCGGACACAGATACGCAGTATTTT
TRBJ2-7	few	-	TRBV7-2	CASSLVGGMYEQYF	TGTGCCAGCAGCTTAGTTGGCGGGATGTACGAGCAGTACTTC
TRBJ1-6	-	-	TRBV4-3	CASSQVLYSANSPPHF	TGCGCCAGCAGCCAAGTATTGTACAGCGCTAATTCACCCCCCCACTTT
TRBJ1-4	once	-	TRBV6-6	CASSPTPRDKKLFF	TGTGCCAGCAGTCCGACCCCGAGGGATAAAAAACTGTTTTTT
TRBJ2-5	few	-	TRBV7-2	CASSLRWTRGETQYF	TGTGCCAGCAGCTTAAGGTGGACCCGAGGAGAGACCCAGTACTTC
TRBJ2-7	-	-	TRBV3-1	CASSHGSGGVYEQYF	TGTGCCAGCAGCCACGGTTCAGGAGGGGTATACGAGCAGTACTTC
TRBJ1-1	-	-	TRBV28	CASSKAGQRTEAFF	TGTGCCAGCTCCAAAGCAGGACAGCGGACTGAAGCTTTCTTT
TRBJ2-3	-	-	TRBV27	CASSSPTPTSRAGITDTQYF	TGTGCCAGCAGTTCTCCGACACCAACCTCTAGGGCGGGGATCACAGATACGCAGTATTTT
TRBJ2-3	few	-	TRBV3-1	CASRPDSTDTQYF	TGTGCCAGCAGACCCGACAGCACAGATACGCAGTATTTT
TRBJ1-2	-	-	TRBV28	CASSPPGRHYGYTF	TGTGCCAGCAGTCCGCCGGGCAGGCACTATGGCTACACCTTC
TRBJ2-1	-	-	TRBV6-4	CASSDSSGLANEQFF	TGTGCCAGCAGTGACTCATCGGGCCTCGCCAATGAGCAGTTCTTC
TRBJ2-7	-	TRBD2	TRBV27	CASSPPTSGNYEQYF	TGTGCCAGCAGCCCTCCCACTAGCGGGAACTACGAGCAGTACTTC
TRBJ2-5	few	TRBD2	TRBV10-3	CATGLGGLAGFETQYF	TGTGCCACCGGGCTCGGCGGACTAGCGGGATTCGAGACCCAGTACTTC
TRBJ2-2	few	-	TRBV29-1	CSARGQPGHRNTGELFF	TGCAGCGCCCGGGGGCAACCGGGACACCGTAACACCGGGGAGCTGTTTTTT
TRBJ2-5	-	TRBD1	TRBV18	CASSTTGTGIGQETQYF	TGTGCCAGCTCAACGACCGGGACAGGGATCGGTCAAGAGACCCAGTACTTC
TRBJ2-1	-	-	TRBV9	CASSVGPDSYNEQFF	TGTGCCAGCAGCGTAGGGCCCGACTCCTACAATGAGCAGTTCTTC
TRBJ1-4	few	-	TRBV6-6	CASSWDPDEKLFF	TGTGCCAGCAGCTGGGACCCGGATGAAAAACTGTTTTTT
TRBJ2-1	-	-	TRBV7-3	CASSPHRGDEQFF	TGTGCCAGCAGCCCGCACCGCGGGGATGAGCAGTTCTTC
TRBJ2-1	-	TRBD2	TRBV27	CASSPNSGTSGRVEQFF	TGTGCCAGCAGTCCCAACTCCGGGACTAGCGGGAGAGTTGAGCAGTTCTTC
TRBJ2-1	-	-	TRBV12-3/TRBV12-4	CASSPAGTRKFF	TGTGCCAGCAGTCCCGCGGGGACACGGAAGTTCTTC
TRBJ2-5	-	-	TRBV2	CASSGRGGPAGEETQYF	TGTGCCAGCAGTGGTCGAGGGGGGCCAGCTGGAGAAGAGACCCAGTACTTC
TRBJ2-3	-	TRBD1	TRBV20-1	CSARDWDRGPDTQYF	TGCAGTGCTAGAGACTGGGACAGGGGCCCAGATACGCAGTATTTT
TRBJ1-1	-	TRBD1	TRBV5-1	CASSPGQTIHTEAFF	TGCGCCAGCAGTCCGGGACAGACCATACACACTGAAGCTTTCTTT
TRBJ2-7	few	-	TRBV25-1	CASSDPRGATYEQYF	TGTGCCAGCAGTGATCCCCGGGGGGCGACCTACGAGCAGTACTTC
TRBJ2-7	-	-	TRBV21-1	CASSKDFLGLAGEQYF	TGTGCCAGCAGCAAAGACTTTCTCGGACTAGCTGGCGAGCAGTACTTC
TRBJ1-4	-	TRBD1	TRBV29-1	CSVLRQGDTNEKLFF	TGCAGCGTTCTTAGACAGGGCGACACTAATGAAAAACTGTTTTTT
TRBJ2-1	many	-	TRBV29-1	CSGDNYNEQFF	TGCAGCGGGGACAACTACAATGAGCAGTTCTTC